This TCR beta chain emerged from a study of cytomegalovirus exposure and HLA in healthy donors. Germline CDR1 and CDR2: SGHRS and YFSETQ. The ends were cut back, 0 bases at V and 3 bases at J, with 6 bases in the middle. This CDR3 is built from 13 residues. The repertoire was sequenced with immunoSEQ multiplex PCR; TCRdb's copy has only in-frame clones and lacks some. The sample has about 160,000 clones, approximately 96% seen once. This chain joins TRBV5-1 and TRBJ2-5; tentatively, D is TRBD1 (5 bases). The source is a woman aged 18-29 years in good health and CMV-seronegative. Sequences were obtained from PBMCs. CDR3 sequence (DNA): TGCGCCAGCAGCTTGGGACAGAAAGAGACCCAGTACTTC. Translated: CASSLGQKETQYF.